These 23 T cell receptor beta chains were all obtained from the same sample, sequenced in a study of blood T cell repertoires in COVID-19. Here immunoSEQ multiplex PCR was the method, and the copy in TCRdb shows in-frame clones only, minus some. The sample contains more than 80,000 clones, about 85% of which appear only once. The specimen sequenced was peripheral blood. The receptors stem from a woman of 80 years or more with COVID-19, enrolled during active disease.

This chain joins TRBV6-1 and TRBJ1-2; 8 bases map to TRBD1. Germline V lookup: CDR1 MNHNS, CDR2 SASEGT. The CDR3 extends over 18 amino acids. With V trimmed by 3 bases and J by 1 base, 13 bases remained unmatched. The CDR3 DNA reads TGTGCCAGCAGTGAGTCGGCAGGGGGCGCCCTTAATAACTATGGCTACACCTTC. The encoded protein is CASSESAGGALNNYGYTF.

The gene calls are TRBV2 and TRBJ2-1, with 8 bases identical to TRBD2. This CDR3 has 15 residues. With V trimmed by 4 bases and J by 7 bases, 9 bases remained unmatched. Germline assignment: CDR1 SNHLY and CDR2 FYNNEI. The CDR3 sequence is CASSGRSGSSNEQFF. In DNA form, the CDR3 reads TGTGCCAGCAGTGGGAGGAGCGGGAGTTCTAATGAGCAGTTCTTC.

This chain uses TRBV2 with TRBJ1-1; a weak D match, TRBD1 (5 bases). The V gene lost 6 bases and the J gene lost 0 bases, with 11 bases spanning the gap. CDR3 length: 14 residues. The germline gives CDR1 SNHLY, CDR2 FYNNEI. CDR3 coding DNA: TGTGCCAGCAGGAGGACAACCTTGAACACTGAAGCTTTCTTT. This gives the protein CASRRTTLNTEAFF. Together with reference TRBV2 and TRBJ1-1, the CDR3 gives the full variable domain: EPEVTQTPSHQVTQMGQEVILRCVPISNHLYFYWYRQILGQKVEFLVSFYNNEISEKSEIFDDQFSVERPDGSNFTLKIRSTKLEDSAMYFCASRRTTLNTEAFFGQGTRLTVV.

The gene calls are TRBV6-2 or TRBV6-3 and TRBJ2-3, with 9 positions matching TRBD2. V shed 4 bases, J shed 5 bases, and the junction held 10 bases outside the gene matches. Germline CDR1 reads MNHEY; CDR2 reads SVGEGT. The CDR3 runs 16 residues. CDR3 nucleotides: TGTGCCAGCAGTTCCCGACAGCGGGAGGACCTAGATACGCAGTATTTT. It specifies CASSSRQREDLDTQYF.

V usage is TRBV6-2 or TRBV6-3 and J usage is TRBJ1-3; possibly TRBD1 for D (5 bases). This CDR3 is 17 amino acids long. Germline CDR1 is MNHEY and CDR2 is SVGEGT. V lost 0 bases to trimming and J lost 0 bases, with 12 bases between them. The CDR3 DNA is TGTGCCAGCAGTTACTCGAAGGGGCCGCTCTCTGGAAACACCATATATTTT. The encoded protein is CASSYSKGPLSGNTIYF.

This clone appeared once. V is TRBV19 and J is TRBJ2-5, with a possible D match to TRBD2 (5 bases). Trimming stripped 5 bases from V and 1 base from J, with 11 bases between. CDR3 size: 14 residues. Germline V lookup: CDR1 LNHDA, CDR2 SQIVND (reference sequence). The CDR3 DNA sequence: TGTGCCAGTAGTTCGCAAGCGGTCCAAGAGACCCAGTACTTC. This sequence encodes CASSSQAVQETQYF.

This chain connects TRBV18 to TRBJ2-7; 8 bases agree with TRBD1. From germline, CDR1 is KGHSH and CDR2 LQKENI. Trimming cost V 3 bases and J 0 bases; bases outside gene matches: 4. The CDR3 runs to 15 residues. For the CDR3, the DNA is TGTGCCAGCTCACCGCGACAGGGGAGCTCCTACGAGCAGTACTTC. It codes for CASSPRQGSSYEQYF.

V usage is TRBV14 and J usage is TRBJ2-1; the match to TRBD1 covers 8 bases. Germline assignment: CDR1 SGHDN and CDR2 FVKESK. The CDR3 has 15 residues. The V and J ends lost 4 bases and 3 bases, in that order; junction bases with no gene match: 5. In DNA, the CDR3 is TGTGCCAGCAGCCTCGGACAGGGCAACTACAATGAGCAGTTCTTC. Its protein is CASSLGQGNYNEQFF.

The rearrangement joins TRBV10-3 to TRBJ1-4; a weak D match, TRBD1 (6 bases). CDR3 length: 11 residues. Deletions cut 7 bases from V and 12 bases from J, with 12 bases between. The germline V gene encodes CDR1 ENHRY and CDR2 SYGVKD. The CDR3 here is CAIKAAGELFF. The CDR3 DNA sequence: TGTGCCATCAAGGCAGCAGGGGAACTGTTTTTT.

The chain employs TRBV10-3 and TRBJ2-5; 8 bases line up with TRBD2. Per germline, CDR1 ENHRY and CDR2 SYGVKD. CDR3 length: 18 amino acids. V was pared by 4 bases and J by 5 bases, with 18 bases of the junction left unmatched. The CDR3 sequence is CAISANPPGRGGTETQYF. CDR3 in DNA: TGTGCCATCAGTGCAAATCCGCCCGGGCGCGGGGGGACGGAGACCCAGTACTTC.

V usage is TRBV5-5 and J usage is TRBJ1-6; 7 bases align to TRBD1. Trimming cost V 6 bases and J 4 bases; bases outside gene matches: 7. This CDR3 comprises 15 residues. CDR1 and CDR2 (germline): SGHKS, YYEKEE (reference sequence). The CDR3 DNA sequence: TGTGCCAGCAATTTACAGGGGACGTATAATTCACCCCTCCACTTT. Encoded protein: CASNLQGTYNSPLHF.

As DNA, the CDR3 is TGTGCCACCAGCTTAGCGGGGGGGCCATCCGGGGAGCTGTTTTTT. Translating gives CATSLAGGPSGELFF. The V gene is TRBV15, the J gene TRBJ2-2; TRBD2 agrees at 11 bases. Germline values: CDR1 LNHNV, CDR2 YYDKDF (reference sequence). This CDR3 region has 15 residues. With 5 bases clipped from V and 6 bases from J, the junction kept 5 bases outside the gene matches.

The sample holds a few counts of this clone. V is TRBV19 and J is TRBJ1-1, with 7 bases that match TRBD1. The germline CDR1 and CDR2 sequences are LNHDA and SQIVND (reference sequence). Trimming cost V 5 bases and J 1 base; bases outside gene matches: 7. This CDR3 is 15 amino acids long. This CDR3 is CASSWGNRGNTEAFF. The CDR3, as DNA: TGTGCCAGTAGTTGGGGGAACAGGGGGAACACTGAAGCTTTCTTT.

This chain links TRBV5-5 with TRBJ2-1, with D tentatively TRBD2 (6 bases). The germline V and J ends were trimmed by 7 bases and 1 base, with 12 bases remaining between them. The CDR3 has 14 amino acids. The germline gives CDR1 SGHKS, CDR2 YYEKEE (reference sequence). The DNA of the CDR3 is TGTGCCAGCTTTCTTAGCGGATCCTACAATGAGCAGTTCTTC. Translating gives CASFLSGSYNEQFF.

V and J are TRBV28 and TRBJ2-7; 14 bases map to TRBD2. This CDR3 comprises 16 residues. The germline gives CDR1 MDHEN, CDR2 SYDVKM. The V segment lost 3 bases and the J segment 11 bases; nucleotides outside the gene matches: 12. CDR3 amino acids: CASSFVGLAGAGGEYF. CDR3 DNA sequence: TGTGCCAGCAGTTTTGTGGGACTAGCGGGGGCCGGAGGGGAGTACTTC.

V usage is TRBV9 and J usage is TRBJ2-1; TRBD2 matches 7 bases. Germline CDR1 is SGDLS and CDR2 is YYNGEE. V lost 0 bases and J lost 5; bases outside the gene matches: 8. The CDR3 is 16 amino acids. CDR3 in amino acids: CASSVDPRGTDNEQFF. The CDR3 nucleotides are TGTGCCAGCAGCGTAGATCCGCGGGGGACCGACAATGAGCAGTTCTTC.

The V call is TRBV19, the J call TRBJ2-3; 8 nucleotides agree with TRBD1. V was clipped by 4 bases and J by 3 bases; unmatched bases: 9. This CDR3 contains 16 residues. In germline, CDR1 is LNHDA, CDR2 SQIVND (reference sequence). In DNA, the CDR3 is TGTGCCAGTAGTACTAGGACAGGGATAGCGACAGATACGCAGTATTTT. Its protein is CASSTRTGIATDTQYF.

The J gene is TRBJ2-5, the V gene TRBV19, with 7 bases fitting TRBD1. CDR1 LNHDA and CDR2 SQIVND come from the germline V gene (reference sequence). The CDR3 runs 13 residues. V shed 3 bases and J 4 bases; nucleotides not matched to a gene: 2. The DNA for the CDR3 is TGTGCCAGTAGTATTTCAGGGGGAGAGACCCAGTACTTC. Amino acid sequence: CASSISGGETQYF.

V and J are TRBV12-3 or TRBV12-4 and TRBJ2-5; D might be TRBD1 (5 bases). The CDR3 has 13 amino acids. Trimming left V 4 bases short and J 1 base short, with 7 bases between. The CDR3 spells CASSSTVQETQYF. CDR3 sequence (DNA): TGTGCCAGCAGTTCGACAGTCCAAGAGACCCAGTACTTC.

The CDR3 coding sequence is TGCGCCAGCAGCATTCTAGGCGTCCCAGATACGCAGTATTTT. As protein: CASSILGVPDTQYF. The V gene is TRBV5-1, the J gene TRBJ2-3; D not certain. Looked up from germline, CDR1 is SGHRS and CDR2 is YFSETQ. CDR3 size: 14 residues. V was pared by 4 bases and J by 4 bases, with 13 bases between.

The rearrangement links TRBV10-3 to TRBJ1-1; weak D call: TRBD1 (6 bases). Germline V CDR1 and CDR2: ENHRY, SYGVKD. The CDR3 is 14 residues long. V was clipped by 6 bases and J by 3 bases, with 14 bases between them. Here the CDR3 DNA reads TGTGCCATCAGGCCTCCAGGACAGTACACTGAAGCTTTCTTT. This translates into CAIRPPGQYTEAFF.

The table lists this clone with a count of one. The J gene is TRBJ2-1, the V gene TRBV20-1, with a possible D match to TRBD2 (6 bases). The CDR3 has 11 residues. The V end was cut by 6 bases, the J end by 8 bases, with 11 bases between. Germline assignment: CDR1 DFQATT and CDR2 SNEGSKA (reference sequence). CDR3 residues: CSAGGRDEQFF. For the CDR3, the DNA is TGCAGTGCGGGGGGAAGGGATGAGCAGTTCTTC.

The genes are TRBV19 and TRBJ1-1, with 7 bases lining up with TRBD1. The germline CDR1 and CDR2 sequences are LNHDA and SQIVND (reference sequence). The V gene end was trimmed by 6 bases and the J gene end by 1 base; junction bases not matched to a gene: 2. The CDR3 consists of 13 residues. The CDR3 protein is CASRGDRNTEAFF. The CDR3 DNA follows: TGTGCCAGTAGAGGGGACAGGAACACTGAAGCTTTCTTT.